Listed below are T cell receptor beta chains from one sample, sequenced in a study of blood T cell repertoires in COVID-19. Assay used: immunoSEQ multiplex PCR; TCRdb lists only in-frame clones, some missing. Among 65,000 to 90,000 clones listed, approximately 83% were seen once. The sample taken for sequencing was peripheral blood. These receptors were taken from an older man with active or convalescent COVID-19. The CDR3 runs from the conserved cysteine through the conserved F or W. The order of the fields is J gene, V gene, CDR3 length, clone size, D gene, CDR3 protein, CDR3 DNA. A D gene is named only where the DNA matches it firmly. Rows may omit the clone size; those that give it use once, few, many or a size class.

J gene: TRBJ2-3
V gene: TRBV7-6
CDR3 length: 14
clone size: .
D gene: .
CDR3 protein: CASSDHQGRDTQYF
CDR3 DNA: TGTGCCAGCAGCGACCACCAGGGGCGCGATACGCAGTATTTT

J gene: TRBJ2-7
V gene: TRBV6-1
CDR3 length: 18
clone size: .
D gene: TRBD1
CDR3 protein: CASSDFLGQVPPSVEQYF
CDR3 DNA: TGTGCCAGCAGTGACTTTCTGGGACAGGTCCCCCCTTCCGTCGAGCAGTACTTC

J gene: TRBJ2-7
V gene: TRBV6-5
CDR3 length: 13
clone size: .
D gene: .
CDR3 protein: CASILGDYFEQYF
CDR3 DNA: TGTGCCAGCATCTTAGGGGATTACTTCGAGCAGTACTTC

J gene: TRBJ2-7
V gene: TRBV18
CDR3 length: 14
clone size: .
D gene: .
CDR3 protein: CASSPLRRDNEQYF
CDR3 DNA: TGTGCCAGCTCACCACTACGCAGGGATAACGAGCAGTACTTC

J gene: TRBJ2-5
V gene: TRBV7-2
CDR3 length: 19
clone size: .
D gene: TRBD2
CDR3 protein: CASSLAGPSGGAPQETQYF
CDR3 DNA: TGTGCCAGCAGCTTAGCAGGGCCTAGCGGGGGGGCCCCCCAAGAGACCCAGTACTTC

J gene: TRBJ1-1
V gene: TRBV7-6
CDR3 length: 15
clone size: .
D gene: TRBD1
CDR3 protein: CASSPGTGGNTEAFF
CDR3 DNA: TGTGCCAGCAGCCCCGGGACAGGGGGTAACACTGAAGCTTTCTTT

J gene: TRBJ2-7
V gene: TRBV30
CDR3 length: 14
clone size: few
D gene: TRBD2
CDR3 protein: CAWSNPGGTGEQYF
CDR3 DNA: TGTGCCTGGAGCAACCCCGGGGGGACCGGGGAGCAGTACTTC

J gene: TRBJ2-2
V gene: TRBV11-2
CDR3 length: 11
clone size: .
D gene: .
CDR3 protein: CASSLFGELFF
CDR3 DNA: TGTGCCAGCAGCCTCTTCGGGGAGCTGTTTTTT

J gene: TRBJ2-1
V gene: TRBV5-5
CDR3 length: 16
clone size: .
D gene: .
CDR3 protein: CASSFLAPSSYNEQFF
CDR3 DNA: TGTGCCAGCAGCTTTCTAGCGCCGAGCTCCTACAATGAGCAGTTCTTC

J gene: TRBJ2-7
V gene: TRBV18
CDR3 length: 14
clone size: .
D gene: TRBD1
CDR3 protein: CASSPRTGADEQYF
CDR3 DNA: TGTGCCAGCTCACCACGAACAGGGGCCGACGAGCAGTACTTC

J gene: TRBJ1-1
V gene: TRBV6-5
CDR3 length: 13
clone size: .
D gene: TRBD1
CDR3 protein: CASDRGRSTEAFF
CDR3 DNA: TGTGCCAGCGACAGGGGGCGGAGCACTGAAGCTTTCTTT

J gene: TRBJ2-5
V gene: TRBV6-5
CDR3 length: 13
clone size: .
D gene: TRBD2
CDR3 protein: CATTLAGGRTQYF
CDR3 DNA: TGTGCCACCACACTAGCGGGAGGACGGACCCAGTACTTC

J gene: TRBJ2-6
V gene: TRBV4-1
CDR3 length: 20
clone size: .
D gene: TRBD1
CDR3 protein: CASSQGPPGQGAYGANVLTF
CDR3 DNA: TGCGCCAGCAGCCAAGGACCTCCGGGACAGGGGGCGTACGGGGCCAACGTCCTGACTTTC

J gene: TRBJ1-5
V gene: TRBV4-2
CDR3 length: 14
clone size: .
D gene: .
CDR3 protein: CASSQEAVNQPQHF
CDR3 DNA: TGTGCCAGCAGCCAAGAGGCGGTCAATCAGCCCCAGCATTTT

J gene: TRBJ2-1
V gene: TRBV6-2/TRBV6-3
CDR3 length: 16
clone size: .
D gene: TRBD1
CDR3 protein: CASSYAGQGATNEQFF
CDR3 DNA: TGTGCCAGCAGTTACGCCGGACAGGGGGCTACCAATGAGCAGTTCTTC

J gene: TRBJ1-1
V gene: TRBV2
CDR3 length: 15
clone size: .
D gene: TRBD1
CDR3 protein: CASTEIRGTNTEAFF
CDR3 DNA: TGTGCCAGCACTGAAATCAGGGGGACGAACACTGAAGCTTTCTTT

J gene: TRBJ2-2
V gene: TRBV4-1
CDR3 length: 17
clone size: .
D gene: .
CDR3 protein: CASSQDVGEVGHGELFF
CDR3 DNA: TGCGCCAGCAGCCAAGATGTAGGGGAGGTAGGGCACGGGGAGCTGTTTTTT

J gene: TRBJ1-1
V gene: TRBV4-2
CDR3 length: 13
clone size: .
D gene: .
CDR3 protein: CASSLQLNTEAFF
CDR3 DNA: TGTGCCAGCAGCCTCCAATTGAACACTGAAGCTTTCTTT

J gene: TRBJ2-5
V gene: TRBV11-3
CDR3 length: 15
clone size: .
D gene: .
CDR3 protein: CASSLDSVEGETQYF
CDR3 DNA: TGTGCCAGCAGCTTGGATAGCGTTGAGGGTGAGACCCAGTACTTC

J gene: TRBJ2-7
V gene: TRBV5-6
CDR3 length: 14
clone size: .
D gene: TRBD2
CDR3 protein: CASSLGAGDYEQYF
CDR3 DNA: TGTGCCAGCAGCTTAGGGGCGGGGGACTACGAGCAGTACTTC

J gene: TRBJ2-2
V gene: TRBV15
CDR3 length: 19
clone size: once
D gene: .
CDR3 protein: CATSRDGGGSRANTGELFF
CDR3 DNA: TGTGCCACCAGCAGAGACGGTGGGGGCTCTAGGGCGAACACCGGGGAGCTGTTTTTT

J gene: TRBJ1-2
V gene: TRBV18
CDR3 length: 14
clone size: .
D gene: .
CDR3 protein: CASSAKTDNYGYTF
CDR3 DNA: TGTGCCAGCTCAGCCAAGACAGATAACTATGGCTACACCTTC

J gene: TRBJ2-7
V gene: TRBV5-1
CDR3 length: 15
clone size: .
D gene: TRBD2
CDR3 protein: CASSLNSGRAYEQYF
CDR3 DNA: TGCGCCAGCAGCTTGAATAGCGGGAGGGCCTACGAGCAGTACTTC

J gene: TRBJ1-1
V gene: TRBV7-2
CDR3 length: 16
clone size: .
D gene: .
CDR3 protein: CASSRQVWDPNTEAFF
CDR3 DNA: TGTGCCAGCAGCAGACAGGTTTGGGACCCAAACACTGAAGCTTTCTTT

J gene: TRBJ2-2
V gene: TRBV7-2
CDR3 length: 15
clone size: .
D gene: TRBD1
CDR3 protein: CASSRDRGSAGELFF
CDR3 DNA: TGTGCCAGCAGCCGGGACAGGGGATCGGCCGGGGAGCTGTTTTTT

J gene: TRBJ2-5
V gene: TRBV5-1
CDR3 length: 14
clone size: .
D gene: .
CDR3 protein: CASSYRTGGETQYF
CDR3 DNA: TGCGCCAGCAGCTACCGAACGGGTGGTGAGACCCAGTACTTC

J gene: TRBJ2-1
V gene: TRBV5-1
CDR3 length: 19
clone size: few
D gene: .
CDR3 protein: CASSQRQAQATSSYNEQFF
CDR3 DNA: TGCGCCAGCAGCCAGAGACAGGCTCAAGCTACAAGCTCCTACAATGAGCAGTTCTTC

J gene: TRBJ2-5
V gene: TRBV15
CDR3 length: 15
clone size: .
D gene: .
CDR3 protein: CATSRDRSLQETQYF
CDR3 DNA: TGTGCCACCAGCAGAGATCGGTCGCTACAAGAGACCCAGTACTTC

J gene: TRBJ1-2
V gene: TRBV7-8
CDR3 length: 13
clone size: .
D gene: .
CDR3 protein: CASSLVQGQGYTF
CDR3 DNA: TGTGCCAGCAGCTTAGTACAGGGTCAAGGCTACACCTTC

J gene: TRBJ2-1
V gene: TRBV19
CDR3 length: 18
clone size: .
D gene: TRBD2
CDR3 protein: CASSSPGLAGGSYNEQFF
CDR3 DNA: TGTGCCAGTAGTTCACCGGGACTAGCGGGAGGGTCCTACAATGAGCAGTTCTTC

J gene: TRBJ1-4
V gene: TRBV5-4
CDR3 length: 15
clone size: .
D gene: TRBD1
CDR3 protein: CASSLDRVNNEKLFF
CDR3 DNA: TGTGCCAGCAGCCTTGACAGGGTTAATAATGAAAAACTGTTTTTT

J gene: TRBJ2-5
V gene: TRBV7-2
CDR3 length: 14
clone size: .
D gene: .
CDR3 protein: CASSYGGARETQYF
CDR3 DNA: TGTGCCAGCAGCTATGGCGGGGCTCGGGAGACCCAGTACTTC

J gene: TRBJ2-7
V gene: TRBV5-4
CDR3 length: 14
clone size: .
D gene: .
CDR3 protein: CASSLGLGLREQYF
CDR3 DNA: TGTGCCAGCAGCTTGGGACTAGGTCTTCGAGAGCAGTACTTC

J gene: TRBJ2-5
V gene: TRBV5-1
CDR3 length: 14
clone size: .
D gene: TRBD1
CDR3 protein: CASSRTGLQETQYF
CDR3 DNA: TGCGCCAGCAGCCGGACAGGGCTCCAAGAGACCCAGTACTTC

J gene: TRBJ1-2
V gene: TRBV7-2
CDR3 length: 17
clone size: .
D gene: TRBD1
CDR3 protein: CASSLAYRARGLDGYTF
CDR3 DNA: TGTGCCAGCAGCTTAGCGTATCGGGCCAGGGGGTTGGATGGCTACACCTTC

J gene: TRBJ2-7
V gene: TRBV14
CDR3 length: 14
clone size: .
D gene: TRBD2
CDR3 protein: CASSHSGSSYEQYF
CDR3 DNA: TGTGCCAGCAGCCATAGCGGGAGCTCCTACGAGCAGTACTTC

J gene: TRBJ1-2
V gene: TRBV6-5
CDR3 length: 11
clone size: once
D gene: .
CDR3 protein: CASGMDYGYTF
CDR3 DNA: TGTGCCAGCGGCATGGACTATGGCTACACCTTC

J gene: TRBJ2-7
V gene: TRBV9
CDR3 length: 14
clone size: .
D gene: TRBD2
CDR3 protein: CASSTSGGDWEQYF
CDR3 DNA: TGTGCCAGCAGCACCAGCGGGGGCGATTGGGAGCAGTACTTC

J gene: TRBJ1-5
V gene: TRBV28
CDR3 length: 15
clone size: few
D gene: TRBD1
CDR3 protein: CASSELQGAGQPQHF
CDR3 DNA: TGTGCCAGCAGTGAACTACAGGGGGCAGGTCAGCCCCAGCATTTT

J gene: TRBJ2-7
V gene: TRBV12-3/TRBV12-4
CDR3 length: 13
clone size: .
D gene: .
CDR3 protein: CASSPSFSYEQYF
CDR3 DNA: TGTGCCAGCAGTCCTTCTTTTTCCTACGAGCAGTACTTC

J gene: TRBJ2-4
V gene: TRBV7-8
CDR3 length: 15
clone size: .
D gene: .
CDR3 protein: CASSIDSLAKNIQYF
CDR3 DNA: TGTGCCAGCAGCATAGACAGCCTAGCCAAAAACATTCAGTACTTC